The present TCR beta chain was sequenced within a study of post-analysis software for immune sequencing data. Study information: Recorded subtypes: relapsing-remitting, secondary progressive, progressive-relapsing; some patients unannotated. General study results and limits: TRBV segments more frequent in patients than in controls numbered five and included TRBV5-6, TRBV5-1 and TRBV20-1. Compared with controls, patients showed significantly lower normalized Chao1 diversity.

A note on this clonotype: The antigen is not known.

Unique molecular identifiers tagged the TCR beta cDNA libraries. There were 1 to 10 million T cells, and roughly 0.5 million cDNA molecules came from them. TCRdb used MiXCR to reprocess the PCR reads, holding one entry per CDR3 protein. Of hundreds of thousands of distinct CDR3 sequences listed, under 55% were seen once; the top ten hold over 10%. Germline trimming cut 3 bases from V and 3 bases from J; bases unmatched to any gene: 14. Germline assignment: CDR1 DFQATT and CDR2 SNEGSKA (reference sequence). There are 20 residues in the CDR3. V usage is TRBV20-1 and J usage is TRBJ2-1, with TRBD2 matching over 16 bases. The specimen sequenced was blood. This clonotype was sampled from a girl between 5 and 17 years old with multiple sclerosis. CDR3 bases: TGCAGTGCTAGTGGTGAAGGGGGGACTAGCGGGAGGGGGCTCTACAATGAGCAGTTCTTC. This gives the protein CSASGEGGTSGRGLYNEQFF.